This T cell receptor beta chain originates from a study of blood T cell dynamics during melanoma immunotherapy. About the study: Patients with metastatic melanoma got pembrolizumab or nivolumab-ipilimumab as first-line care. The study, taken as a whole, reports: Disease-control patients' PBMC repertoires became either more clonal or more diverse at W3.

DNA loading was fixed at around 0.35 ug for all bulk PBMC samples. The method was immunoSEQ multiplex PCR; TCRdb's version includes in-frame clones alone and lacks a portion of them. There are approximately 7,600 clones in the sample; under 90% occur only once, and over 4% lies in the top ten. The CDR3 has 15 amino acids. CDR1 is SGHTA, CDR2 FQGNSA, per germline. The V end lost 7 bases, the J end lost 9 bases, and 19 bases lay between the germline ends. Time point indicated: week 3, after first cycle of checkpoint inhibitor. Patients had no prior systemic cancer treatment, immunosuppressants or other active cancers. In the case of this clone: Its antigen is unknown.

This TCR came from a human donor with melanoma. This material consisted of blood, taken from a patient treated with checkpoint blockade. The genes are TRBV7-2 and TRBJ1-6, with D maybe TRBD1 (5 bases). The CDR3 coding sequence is TGTGCCAGCAAGCCCTACGGGGGTATGGGTTCACCCCTCCACTTT. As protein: CASKPYGGMGSPLHF.